This T cell receptor (beta chain) was found in a study of blood T cells in healthy people across ages. CDR1 is SGHRS, CDR2 YFSETQ, per germline. There are 16 residues in the CDR3. V was pared by 0 bases and J by 2 bases, with 12 bases between. The people who gave samples were healthy Caucasians from Russia, aged roughly 6 to 90. A J-beta primer mix and a sample-barcoded 5' primer were used in a second PCR of roughly 6 to 11 cycles. One entry per CDR3 protein results from TCRdb running MiXCR on the 5' RACE reads. The repertoire holds about a million distinct CDR3 sequences, with roughly 50% as singletons.

Sequencing was carried out using blood. The receptor's source is a woman aged 60-75 years in good health. V usage is TRBV5-1 and J usage is TRBJ2-1, with D possibly called TRBD1 or TRBD2 (5 bases each). The CDR3 region is CASSLVAGTPYNEQFF. CDR3 sequence (DNA): TGCGCCAGCAGCTTGGTTGCAGGGACGCCCTACAATGAGCAGTTCTTC.